One and the same sample provided the 8 T cell receptor beta chains below, sequenced in a study of control samples from healthy donors and cancer patients. Profiled with immunoSEQ multiplex PCR; TCRdb holds only in-frame clones, not every one. This sample carries approximately 17,000 clones, 70% to 90% of them seen once, and the ten largest clones take about 33%. Sequencing input: PBMCs. Receptors originate from a man in his fifties or sixties with head and neck cancer.

In this sample, this clone turned up a few times. The chain carries TRBV27 and TRBJ2-7, with 10 positions matching TRBD2. The CDR3 sequence is 13 residues long. The J segment lost 7 bases and the V segment lost 3 bases, leaving 3 bases of the junction unmatched. Germline values: CDR1 MNHEY, CDR2 SMNVEV (reference sequence). The CDR3 loop is CASSFTLAGEQYF. CDR3 nucleotides: TGTGCCAGCAGTTTTACACTAGCGGGAGAGCAGTACTTC.

The chain recombines TRBV7-2 with TRBJ1-2; 8 bases line up with TRBD1. The junction had 6 bases not matched to a gene; V was cut back by 3 bases and J by 6 bases. CDR1 is SGHTA and CDR2 is FQGNSA in the germline V gene. The CDR3 covers 14 residues. CDR3 DNA sequence: TGTGCCAGCAGCTTCCTGACAGGGGCGGATGGCTACACCTTC. This encodes CASSFLTGADGYTF.

This clone was seen only a few times. This chain links TRBV7-9 with TRBJ1-1; no definite D call. Germline CDR1 and CDR2: SEHNR and FQNEAQ (reference sequence). This CDR3 contains 15 residues. The V end was cut by 8 bases, the J end by 5 bases, with 21 bases between. The CDR3 here is CASFNTFTEDTEAFF. The DNA of the CDR3 is TGTGCCAGCTTCAATACTTTTACCGAGGATACTGAAGCTTTCTTT.

V usage is TRBV27 and J usage is TRBJ2-3; D may be TRBD1 (5 bases). This CDR3 contains 13 residues. Germline V CDR1 and CDR2: MNHEY, SMNVEV (reference sequence). Between the trimmed V and J ends, which lost 5 bases and 10 bases, there was a span of 16 bases. DNA for the CDR3: TGTGCCAGCAGTCCGACCTCCCAGGGCGCGCAGTATTTT. This codes for CASSPTSQGAQYF.

The DNA of the CDR3 is TGTGCCAGCAGTGAAGTGGCCTACGAGCAGTACTTC. Its translation is CASSEVAYEQYF. The V gene is TRBV2, the J gene TRBJ2-7; no clear D. Germline values: CDR1 SNHLY, CDR2 FYNNEI. This CDR3 contains 12 residues. The ends were cut back, 1 base at V and 2 bases at J, with 3 bases in the middle.

The chain is built from TRBV7-2 and TRBJ2-7, with a weak D call TRBD2 (5 bases). V lost 3 bases to trimming and J lost 1 base, with 7 bases between them. CDR1 and CDR2 (germline): SGHTA, FQGNSA. The CDR3 is made up of 13 amino acids. CDR3: CASSFGGSYEQYF. DNA for the CDR3: TGTGCCAGCAGCTTTGGAGGTTCCTACGAGCAGTACTTC.

The chain uses TRBV6-6 and TRBJ2-7; TRBD1 might be the D (5 bases). Germline lookup yields CDR1 MNHNY and CDR2 SVGAGI (reference sequence). CDR3 length equals 14 residues. With 2 bases removed from V and 6 bases from J, the gap between germline ends came to 14 bases. The CDR3 nucleotides are TGTGCCAGCAGTTACCCGACAGCGCCCAGCGAGCAGTACTTC. Translated, it gives CASSYPTAPSEQYF.

V gene TRBV4-2 combines with J gene TRBJ1-1, with D uncertain. V was cut by 1 base and J by 5 bases, with 8 bases left in between. The CDR3 loop spans 13 amino acids. Germline V CDR1 and CDR2: LGHNA, YNFKEQ. The CDR3 loop reads CASSQAGRTEAFF. The CDR3, as DNA: TGTGCCAGCAGCCAAGCCGGGCGGACTGAAGCTTTCTTT.